The TCR beta chain described here comes from a study of T cells in Graves' hyperthyroidism and ophthalmopathy. This clonotype was seen repeatedly, ten times or more. The source material, RNA transcripts, was used to amplify TCR beta CDR3 regions. An initial round of RT-PCR targeting the TCR CDR3 relied on the HTBI primer set. One entry per CDR3 protein results from TCRdb running MiXCR on the multiplex PCR reads. The sample lists some 490,000 distinct CDR3 sequences, less than 25% occurring once. Germline loops: CDR1 SGHAT, CDR2 FQNNGV. V was trimmed by 5 bases and J by 1 base, leaving 13 bases between them. The CDR3 is 15 residues long.

Sequenced sample: blood. The chain has TRBV11-2 and TRBJ2-3; D tentatively fits TRBD1 or TRBD2 (5 bases each). The source of this sequence is a woman between 65 and 79 years old with Graves' ophthalmopathy. CDR3 sequence (DNA): TGTGCCAGCAGCACCGGGGCAGGGCGCACAGATACGCAGTATTTT. It codes for CASSTGAGRTDTQYF.